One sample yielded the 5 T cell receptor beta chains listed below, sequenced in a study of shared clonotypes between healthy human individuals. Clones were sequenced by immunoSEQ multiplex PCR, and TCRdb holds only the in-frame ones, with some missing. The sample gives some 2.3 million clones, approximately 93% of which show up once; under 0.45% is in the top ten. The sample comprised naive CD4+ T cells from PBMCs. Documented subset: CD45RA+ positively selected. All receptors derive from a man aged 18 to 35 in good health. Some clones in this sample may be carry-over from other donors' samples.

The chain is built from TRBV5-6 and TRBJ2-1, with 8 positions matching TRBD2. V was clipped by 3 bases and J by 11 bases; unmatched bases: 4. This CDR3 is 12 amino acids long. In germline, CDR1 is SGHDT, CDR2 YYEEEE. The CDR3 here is CASSYREGQQFF. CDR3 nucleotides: TGTGCCAGCAGCTACCGGGAGGGCCAGCAGTTCTTC.

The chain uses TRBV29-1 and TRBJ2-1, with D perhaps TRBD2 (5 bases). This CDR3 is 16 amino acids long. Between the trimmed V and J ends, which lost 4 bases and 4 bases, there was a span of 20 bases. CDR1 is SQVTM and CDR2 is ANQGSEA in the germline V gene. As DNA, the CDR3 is TGCAGCGTTGCTAAACGGCTAGCCCGTCCGTACAATGAGCAGTTCTTC. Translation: CSVAKRLARPYNEQFF.

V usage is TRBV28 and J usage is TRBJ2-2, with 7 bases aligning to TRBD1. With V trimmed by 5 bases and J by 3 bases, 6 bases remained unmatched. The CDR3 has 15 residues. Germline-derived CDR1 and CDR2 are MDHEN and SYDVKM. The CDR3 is CASSPRQGHTGELFF. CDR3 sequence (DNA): TGTGCCAGCAGTCCCAGACAGGGACACACCGGGGAGCTGTTTTTT. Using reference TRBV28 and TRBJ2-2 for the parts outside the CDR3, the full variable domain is DVKVTQSSRYLVKRTGEKVFLECVQDMDHENMFWYRQDPGLGLRLIYFSYDVKMKEKGDIPEGYSVSREKKERFSLILESASTNQTSMYLCASSPRQGHTGELFFGEGSRLTVL.

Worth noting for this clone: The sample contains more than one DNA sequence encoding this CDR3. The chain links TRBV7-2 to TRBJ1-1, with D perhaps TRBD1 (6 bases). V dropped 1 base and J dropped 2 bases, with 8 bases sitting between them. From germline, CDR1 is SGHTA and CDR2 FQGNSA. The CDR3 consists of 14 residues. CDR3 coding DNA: TGTGCCAGCAGCTTAGTTGGGGGCAACACTGAAGCTTTCTTT. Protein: CASSLVGGNTEAFF.

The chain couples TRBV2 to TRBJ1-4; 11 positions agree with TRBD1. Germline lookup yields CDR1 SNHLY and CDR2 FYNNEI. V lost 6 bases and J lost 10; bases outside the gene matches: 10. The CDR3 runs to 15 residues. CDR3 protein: CASRADRGRSGKLFF. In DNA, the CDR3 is TGTGCCAGCAGGGCGGACAGGGGGCGTTCGGGAAAACTGTTTTTT.